This section outlines one TCR beta chain sequence together with its context. The CDR3 length is 16 residues. Germline V gives CDR1 LGHNA, CDR2 YSLEER. V was clipped by 0 bases and J by 4 bases; unmatched bases: 7. The record originates from a study of cytomegalovirus exposure and HLA in healthy donors. Both 60 Vbeta primers and 13 Jbeta primers went into the PCR. Profiling relied on immunoSEQ multiplex PCR, and the TCRdb table lists in-frame clones only, not all of them. Of 150,000 to 200,000 clones in the sample, roughly 77% are singletons; the top ten hold about 7.7%. The sequencing input was PBMCs. This clonotype originated in a woman aged 40 to 49 in good health and CMV-seropositive. The V and J genes are TRBV4-3 and TRBJ2-7, with TRBD2 identical over 9 bases. CDR3 region: CASSQDRGRARYEQYF. The CDR3 nucleotides are TGCGCCAGCAGCCAAGATCGCGGGAGGGCAAGATACGAGCAGTACTTC.